This T cell receptor (beta chain) is drawn from a study of blood T cell repertoires in COVID-19. Study details: COVID-19 samples from acute and convalescent phases originated in the United States, Italy and Spain. T cells, B-cell-depleted T cells, or PBMCs supplied cDNA or gDNA.

The CDR3 is made up of 15 amino acids. Between the trimmed V and J ends, which lost 0 bases and 12 bases, there was a span of 18 bases. Germline V gene data show CDR1 as ENHRY and CDR2 as SYGVKD. Some clones are missing from TCRdb's copy, which holds only in-frame ones; the method was immunoSEQ multiplex PCR. The sample carries tens of thousands of clones, 85% to 90% recorded once. V gene TRBV10-3 combines with J gene TRBJ2-1; weak D call: TRBD2 (7 bases). This TCR derives from a woman aged 55-70 years with active COVID-19. The sample consisted of peripheral blood. CDR3 in DNA: TGTGCCATCAGTGAGTCGACACTGGAAGGGGGGGTGCAGTTCTTC. Its protein is CAISESTLEGGVQFF.